The 5 T cell receptor beta chains below come from one sample, sequenced in a study of cytomegalovirus exposure and HLA in healthy donors. PCR used 60 Vbeta primers and 13 Jbeta primers. Profiling relied on immunoSEQ multiplex PCR, and the TCRdb table lists in-frame clones only, not all of them. The sample holds over 150,000 clones; more than 70% are singletons and the top ten take 1.3% to 1.5%. The sample was PBMCs. These receptors were collected from a man aged 55 to 70 in good health and CMV-seronegative.

This clone was found a few times. The chain employs TRBV4-3 and TRBJ2-1; TRBD2 is a possible D gene (5 bases). Per the germline V gene, CDR1 is LGHNA and CDR2 is YSLEER. The CDR3 has 15 residues. The ends were cut back, 1 base at V and 1 base at J, with 8 bases in the middle. The CDR3 DNA follows: TGCGCCAGCAGCCAAGGCCCGGGGTCCTACAATGAGCAGTTCTTC. Amino acids: CASSQGPGSYNEQFF.

The J gene is TRBJ2-7, the V gene TRBV11-2; 9 bases are a match to TRBD1. Trimming cost V 5 bases and J 1 base; bases outside gene matches: 18. The V gene's germline CDR1 is SGHAT and CDR2 FQNNGV. The CDR3 has 19 amino acids. The CDR3 reads CASSVLFSPGQGRSYEQYF. In DNA, the CDR3 is TGTGCCAGCAGCGTCCTATTCTCTCCGGGACAGGGAAGGTCCTACGAGCAGTACTTC.

Concerning this clone: The germline gene is not matched at one end of the junction; a read error may be the cause. The chain recombines TRBV11-2 with TRBJ1-4; D gene ambiguous. Germline CDR1 and CDR2: SGHAT and FQNNGV. The CDR3 consists of 14 residues. The CDR3 DNA is TGTGCCAGCAGCCCCCAGACTCAAAATGGAAAACTGTTTTTT. Its translation: CASSPQTQNGKLFF.

The chain employs TRBV21-1 and TRBJ1-5; TRBD1 is the table's D call, not checked against the DNA. TRBV21-1 is flagged as a pseudogene. CDR3 length equals 16 residues. The CDR3 DNA sequence: TGTGCCAGCAGCCCCCGGGACAGGGGATCTAATCAGCCCCAGCATTTT. It codes for CASSPRDRGSNQPQHF.

V gene TRBV19 combines with J gene TRBJ2-7; possible D gene TRBD2, 7 bases. The CDR3 has 13 residues. Germline CDR1 LNHDA, CDR2 SQIVND (reference sequence). V was cut by 7 bases and J by 0 bases, with 10 bases left in between. The CDR3 DNA is TGTGCCAGTACAGGGGAGGGCTCCTACGAGCAGTACTTC. Its translation: CASTGEGSYEQYF. Full variable domain (missing parts from reference TRBV19 and TRBJ2-7): DGGITQSPKYLFRKEGQNVTLSCEQNLNHDAMYWYRQDPGQGLRLIYYSQIVNDFQKGDIAEGYSVSREKKESFPLTVTSAQKNPTAFYLCASTGEGSYEQYFGPGTRLTVT.